This T cell receptor (beta chain) derives from a study of identical twins (dated by TCRdb to about 2016). With respect to the entire study: TCR alpha and beta repertoires from monozygotic twins, unrelated adults of various ages and cord blood were deep-sequenced to test whether fetal clonotypes persist. To rule out contamination, replicate twin experiments were performed at different times with different library preparation protocols. Study-wide conclusions, independent of this receptor: Recombination models systematically underestimated out-of-frame TCR alpha sharing in monozygotic twins but agreed with sharing between unrelated individuals. Compared with coincidental sharing between unrelated individuals, an excess of low generation-probability sequences was observed among out-of-frame TCR alpha sequences shared between twins. The excess sharing between twins in beta out-of-frame sequences was weaker because fewer shared sequences reduced the signal-to-noise ratio. Conclusions relied on cross-sectional statistical analysis, since the same donors could not be followed over many years. Zero-insertion analyses could be partly confounded by invariant T cells such as MAIT and iNKT, though diverse VJ usage argued against such confounding for most clonotypes. Fewer insertions were carried by abundant cord blood beta clonotypes; a weaker similar trend was observed in young adult naive repertoires, while no such trend was observed in memory repertoires.

Receptor libraries were prepared by 5' RACE. Sequencing was performed on an Illumina HiSeq 2000. A universal primer binding site was added through template switching, and the final cDNA carried a unique molecular identifier so that TCR cDNA molecules could be counted accurately. Specific primers in the conserved constant-segment region were used to synthesize first-strand cDNA for the TCR alpha and beta chains. To control for contamination, every cDNA library carried two barcodes: a SMART-Mk sample barcode plus Illumina barcodes. Two successive PCR steps introduced TruSeq adapter sequences along with Illumina sample barcodes. The Illumina HiSeq platform was used with custom primers to sequence TCR alpha and beta cDNA libraries. The authors' pipeline ran thus. MiGEC processed the raw reads to extract unique molecular identifiers, while MiXCR was used to determine the CDR3 positions. Recombination models were inferred per individual with the repgenHMM and IGoR tools using an EM algorithm. The analysis of shared clonotypes was done with the tcR package in R, with sharing normalized by the product of cloneset sizes. To study raw recombination without the effects of thymic and clonal selection, out-of-frame nonproductive sequences were analyzed. Clones were called with MiXCR by TCRdb after fastp trimmed the public reads at Q25, and only in-frame beta chains were retained. CDR3 protein duplicates are merged, each entry listing the most common genes and DNA. TCRdb assigned the V and J calls; the authors' analysis was not used. This sample comprises approximately 350,000 distinct CDR3 sequences, roughly an eighth of them detected only once. Around 7.2% of the sample goes to the ten largest clones.

Only healthy Caucasian donors were included. The twin cohort consisted of three pairs of female monozygotic twins, all aged roughly 18 to 30 years. Positive isolation kits from Invitrogen were used to isolate CD4+ and CD8+ T cell populations. With respect to this clonotype: There is no known antigen for this receptor. Base quality data are lacking; no much larger clone is found one base away.

From V the trimming removes 0 bases and from J it removes 0 bases, while the gene matches leave 12 bases of the junction unaccounted for. From a lookup of the germline V gene, CDR1 and CDR2 are LGHNA and YNFKEQ. Taken from cysteine to phenylalanine, the CDR3 has 20 residues. Of all the DNA, just the CDR3 is kept, 60 bases in frame from base 1. A further study also used this sample, focusing on yellow fever vaccine responses in identical twins. The other study reports the following: According to the authors, the vaccine-induced T cell response in identical twins seemed to be partly convergent and partly specific to each individual. The study precisely tracked vaccine-responding T cell clones in identical twins.

The chain employs TRBV4-2 and TRBJ2-1; 9 junctional bases match TRBD2. The sequenced sample was CD8+ T cells sorted from blood. The clonotype originates from a woman aged 18-35 years in good health. The DNA sequence is as follows: TGTGCCAGCAGCCAAGACGAGTTGGCGGGAGGGTTTTACTCCTACAATGAGCAGTTCTTC. Translated, it reads CASSQDELAGGFYSYNEQFF.